Presented here are 21 T cell receptor beta chains from one specimen sequenced in a study of CD8+CD57+ T cells in acquired aplastic anemia. Investigators profiled TCR beta VDJ and CDR3 from genomic DNA template. TCRdb passed the reads through MiXCR, listing each CDR3 protein once. The sample lists about 200,000 distinct CDR3 sequences, roughly 45% occurring once. Sequenced patients had shown CD8+CD57+ cell expansion by flow cytometry. Sequencing input: sorted CD4+, CD8+, or CD8+CD57+ T cells (not recorded which) from PBMCs. The receptors were sampled from a human donor with aplastic anemia.

The chain uses TRBV10-2 and TRBJ1-6; D may be TRBD1 (5 bases). CDR1 is WSHSY, CDR2 SAAADI, per germline. The CDR3 is 17 residues long. V lost 0 bases and J lost 10, with 19 bases in between. The CDR3 spells CASSESPFRQPGSPLHF. Written as DNA, the CDR3 is TGCGCCAGCAGTGAGTCCCCCTTCCGACAGCCTGGGTCACCCCTCCACTTT.

Note on this clonotype: Since the CDR3 does not end with the conserved phenylalanine or tryptophan, this likely comes from a read error. V is TRBV2 and J is TRBJ1-5; D uncertain. Germline lookup yields CDR1 SNHLY and CDR2 FYNNEI. The ends were cut back, 7 bases at V and 0 bases at J, with 10 bases in the middle. The CDR3 is made up of 14 amino acids. The CDR3 DNA follows: TGTGCCAGCACCCAGTGGAATAGCAATCAGCCCCAGCATCTT. Translating it yields CASTQWNSNQPQHL.

This clonotype was found many times. The V and J genes are TRBV10-3 and TRBJ2-3; maybe TRBD2 (6 bases). V was clipped by 4 bases and J by 2 bases, with 13 bases between them. The CDR3 is made up of 15 amino acids. Germline-derived CDR1 and CDR2 are ENHRY and SYGVKD. CDR3 coding DNA: TGTGCCATCAGTGCAGACGGGGGAAACACAGATACGCAGTATTTT. Protein product: CAISADGGNTDTQYF.

The V gene is TRBV2, the J gene TRBJ2-7, with D perhaps TRBD1 (5 bases). V dropped 7 bases and J dropped 6 bases, with 16 bases sitting between them. Germline values: CDR1 SNHLY, CDR2 FYNNEI. There are 13 residues in the CDR3. This chain's CDR3 is CASTATDQPEQYF. CDR3 nucleotide sequence: TGTGCCAGCACCGCGACAGATCAACCCGAGCAGTACTTC.

This clonotype was recorded at least ten times. This chain joins TRBV2 and TRBJ2-6; D perhaps matches TRBD1 (5 bases). Trimming pared 2 bases from V and 0 bases from J, leaving 8 bases between. CDR3 length equals 16 residues. Germline CDR1 reads SNHLY; CDR2 reads FYNNEI. Here the CDR3 DNA reads TGTGCCAGCAGTGAACAGGGTCCCTCTGGGGCCAACGTCCTGACTTTC. As protein: CASSEQGPSGANVLTF.

At least ten counts were recorded for this clonotype. J is TRBJ1-1 and V is TRBV18; D is ambiguous. Germline V gene lookup returns CDR1 KGHSH and CDR2 LQKENI. Trimming left V 0 bases short and J 1 base short, with 6 bases between. The CDR3 runs to 14 residues. The DNA of the CDR3 is TGTGCCAGCTCACCACCGGGCAGGAACACTGAAGCTTTCTTT. The encoded protein is CASSPPGRNTEAFF.

In its sample, this clonotype was seen once. J is TRBJ1-6 and V is TRBV9; D perhaps matches TRBD1 (6 bases). Germline CDR1 and CDR2: SGDLS and YYNGEE. V was clipped by 1 base and J by 1 base, with 6 bases between them. CDR3 length equals 15 residues. This chain's CDR3 is CASSVTGSYNSPLHF. CDR3 nucleotide sequence: TGTGCCAGCAGCGTAACAGGGTCCTATAATTCACCCCTCCACTTT.

Regarding this clonotype: A much larger clone sits a single nucleotide away, making a read error possible. The rearrangement links TRBV5-1 to TRBJ2-7, with D maybe TRBD2 (5 bases). This CDR3 is built from 13 residues. Germline assignment: CDR1 SGHRS and CDR2 YFSETQ. CDR3 amino acids: CASGLEADYEQYF. CDR3 bases: TGCGCCAGCGGCTTGGAGGCGGACTACGAGCAGTACTTC. The full variable domain, completed using reference TRBV5-1 and TRBJ2-7, is KAGVTQTPRYLIKTRGQQVTLSCSPISGHRSVSWYQQTPGQGLQFLFEYFSETQRNKGNFPGRFSGRQFSNSRSEMNVSTLELGDSALYLCASGLEADYEQYFGPGTRLTVT.

V gene TRBV20-1 combines with J gene TRBJ2-7, with 11 bases matching TRBD2. Trimming took 2 bases from V and 3 from J; bases not matched to a gene: 0. Per the germline V gene, CDR1 is DFQATT and CDR2 is SNEGSKA (reference sequence). The CDR3 has 13 residues. The CDR3 nucleotides are TGCAGTGCTAGAACTAGCGGGAGCTACGAGCAGTACTTC. It specifies CSARTSGSYEQYF.

This clonotype occurred a few times. The chain couples TRBV27 to TRBJ2-7; D possibly matches TRBD1 or TRBD2 (6 bases each). The V gene lost 3 bases and the J gene lost 3 bases, with 15 bases spanning the gap. The CDR3 has 15 amino acids. Germline V gene lookup returns CDR1 MNHEY and CDR2 SMNVEV (reference sequence). The CDR3 DNA is TGTGCCAGCAGTTTTAAGGGGGGAGAGGACTACGAGCAGTACTTC. Amino acids: CASSFKGGEDYEQYF.

The chain joins TRBV25-1 to TRBJ1-2, with D unclear. V lost 0 bases and J 3 bases, leaving 5 bases between the germline ends. Germline assignment: CDR1 MGHDK and CDR2 SYGVNS. The CDR3 extends over 13 amino acids. The CDR3 here is CASSEYLHYGYTF. For the CDR3, the DNA is TGTGCCAGCAGTGAATATCTCCACTATGGCTACACCTTC.

This chain connects TRBV12-3 or TRBV12-4 to TRBJ1-4; 10 nucleotides line up with TRBD1. The CDR3 consists of 17 residues. V shed 4 bases and J 7 bases; nucleotides not matched to a gene: 12. This chain's CDR3 is CASSWDRGHSGSEKLFF. Written as DNA, the CDR3 is TGTGCCAGCAGTTGGGACAGGGGCCATAGCGGGAGTGAAAAACTGTTTTTT.

This chain's CDR3 is CASSLEWGDEKLFF. The CDR3 DNA sequence: TGTGCCAGCAGCTTAGAGTGGGGTGATGAAAAACTGTTTTTT. V and J are TRBV7-2 and TRBJ1-4, with D unresolved. Germline V CDR1 and CDR2: SGHTA, FQGNSA. Trimming pared 1 base from V and 6 bases from J, leaving 9 bases between. CDR3 size: 14 residues.

The chain recombines TRBV7-8 with TRBJ1-6, with a tentative D call TRBD1 (6 bases). Germline values: CDR1 SGHVS, CDR2 FQNEAQ. Trimming removed 5 bases at V and 10 bases at J, with 18 bases between. This CDR3 is built from 15 residues. The CDR3 coding sequence is TGTGCCAGCAGCCATCGGACAGTGGTAGGGTCACCCCTCCACTTT. This sequence encodes CASSHRTVVGSPLHF.

This clonotype was seen more than once but under ten times. V is TRBV6-5 and J is TRBJ1-5; a possible D gene is TRBD1 (6 bases). CDR3 size: 13 residues. V was shortened by 3 bases and J by 6 bases, with 9 bases between the two germline ends. The germline gives CDR1 MNHEY, CDR2 SVGAGI. The CDR3 sequence: CASSYAGAQPQHF. Here the CDR3 DNA reads TGTGCCAGCAGTTATGCGGGGGCTCAGCCCCAGCATTTT.

The chain is built from TRBV30 and TRBJ2-3; D gene uncertain. Trimming shortened V by 0 bases and J by 2 bases, and 6 bases separated the two germline ends. There are 13 residues in the CDR3. Germline values: CDR1 GTSNPN, CDR2 SVGIG (reference sequence). In DNA, the CDR3 is TGTGCCTGGAGTGTACATGTCACAGATACGCAGTATTTT. Protein: CAWSVHVTDTQYF.

This clonotype is a singleton in its sample. The chain joins TRBV20-1 to TRBJ1-2, with TRBD1 as a possible D gene (5 bases). The germline V and J ends were trimmed by 3 bases and 4 bases, with 12 bases remaining between them. CDR1 and CDR2 (germline): DFQATT, SNEGSKA (reference sequence). This CDR3 contains 13 residues. The CDR3 DNA reads TGCAGTGCTAGGTATGGGGCAGGCTATGGCTACACCTTC. This sequence encodes CSARYGAGYGYTF.

CDR3 nucleotide sequence: TGTGCCAGTAGTCAACAGGGGGTAAACTACAATGAGCAGTTCTTC. It is translated as CASSQQGVNYNEQFF. The chain links TRBV19 to TRBJ2-1, with 8 bases matching TRBD1. V shed 5 bases and J 3 bases; nucleotides not matched to a gene: 6. The length of the CDR3 is 15 residues. CDR1 and CDR2 (germline): LNHDA, SQIVND (reference sequence).

Worth noting for this clonotype: A junction end diverges from the germline sequence, so it may reflect a read error. The chain joins TRBV12-3 or TRBV12-4 to TRBJ1-2; TRBD1 is a possible D gene (6 bases). This CDR3 has 13 amino acids. CDR3 amino acids: CASTLTGTGGYTF. CDR3 DNA sequence: TGTGCCAGCACTTTAACAGGGACGGGAGGCTACACCTTC.

This clonotype has at least ten counts. The rearrangement joins TRBV19 to TRBJ2-1; the D gene is possibly TRBD1 (7 bases). CDR1 and CDR2 (germline): LNHDA, SQIVND (reference sequence). The germline V and J ends were trimmed by 8 bases and 4 bases, with 21 bases remaining between them. The CDR3 contains 16 residues. This chain's CDR3 is CASVPGQGGYYNEQFF. CDR3 sequence (DNA): TGTGCCAGTGTTCCCGGGCAGGGGGGATATTACAATGAGCAGTTCTTC.

As regards this clonotype: This may come from a read error, since a much larger clone is one base off. V and J are TRBV6-1 and TRBJ2-7, with a possible D match to TRBD1 (6 bases). Trimming cost V 5 bases and J 5 bases, with 16 bases left between them. This CDR3 contains 14 residues. Per the germline V gene, CDR1 is MNHNS and CDR2 is SASEGT. CDR3 region: CASSSGQSSDEQYF. CDR3 bases: TGTGCCAGCAGTTCTGGACAGAGTAGCGACGAGCAGTACTTC.